One and the same sample provided the 31 T cell receptor beta chains below, sequenced in a study of blood T cell repertoires in COVID-19. Clones were sequenced by immunoSEQ multiplex PCR, and TCRdb holds only the in-frame ones, with some missing. The table shows about 180,000 clones, with 88% occurring only once. The source material was PBMCs or T cells enriched from blood (not recorded which). Every receptor here comes from a woman aged 18-29 years who had recovered from COVID-19.

The chain joins TRBV4-2 to TRBJ2-5; TRBD2 matches 12 bases. Trimming removed 1 base from V and 0 bases from J; junction bases left unmatched: 6. Per the germline V gene, CDR1 is LGHNA and CDR2 is YNFKEQ. The CDR3 loop spans 18 amino acids. This chain's CDR3 is CASSQVLAGGEYQETQYF. The CDR3 bases are TGTGCCAGCAGCCAAGTCCTAGCGGGGGGGGAGTACCAAGAGACCCAGTACTTC.

The V call is TRBV25-1, the J call TRBJ1-2, with no clear D. V lost 3 bases and J lost 4, with 9 bases in between. The CDR3 has 13 residues. CDR1 is MGHDK and CDR2 is SYGVNS in the germline V gene. In DNA form, the CDR3 reads TGTGCCAGCAGTGAGGCAGTCGCCTATGGCTACACCTTC. Protein product: CASSEAVAYGYTF.

V usage is TRBV11-2 and J usage is TRBJ2-2, with D tentatively TRBD2 (6 bases). Germline-derived CDR1 and CDR2 are SGHAT and FQNNGV. This CDR3 is built from 15 residues. V was trimmed by 4 bases and J by 0 bases, leaving 9 bases between them. In DNA, the CDR3 is TGTGCCAGCAGCTCTAGCGTATCGAACACCGGGGAGCTGTTTTTT. Protein sequence: CASSSSVSNTGELFF.

The chain couples TRBV11-2 to TRBJ1-5, with 7 bases aligning to TRBD1. Looked up from germline, CDR1 is SGHAT and CDR2 is FQNNGV. After removal of 5 bases from V and 3 bases from J, the junction contained 7 bases not matched to a gene. CDR3 length: 15 residues. The CDR3 protein is CASSGPGTVNQPQHF. The CDR3 DNA reads TGTGCCAGCAGCGGGCCCGGGACAGTCAATCAGCCCCAGCATTTT.

This chain joins TRBV4-3 and TRBJ1-1, with D possibly TRBD1 on 6 matching bases. V was pared by 1 base and J by 0 bases, with 15 bases between. The germline CDR1 and CDR2 sequences are LGHNA and YSLEER. This CDR3 region has 17 residues. The CDR3 loop reads CASSQGTGGAVNTEAFF. CDR3 DNA sequence: TGCGCCAGCAGCCAAGGTACTGGGGGCGCGGTGAACACTGAAGCTTTCTTT.

This chain joins TRBV28 and TRBJ2-5; 9 positions agree with TRBD1. With 1 base clipped from V and 7 bases from J, the junction kept 4 bases outside the gene matches. The CDR3 is made up of 14 amino acids. Germline loops: CDR1 MDHEN, CDR2 SYDVKM. DNA of the CDR3: TGTGCCAGCAGTTTATTGGGACAGGGAGGGACCCAGTACTTC. It codes for CASSLLGQGGTQYF.

DNA for the CDR3: TGCAGCGTTGGAAGGACAGGGGGTGAGCAGTTCTTC. Protein sequence: CSVGRTGGEQFF. V and J are TRBV29-1 and TRBJ2-1; 10 positions agree with TRBD1. This CDR3 spans 12 amino acids. Germline V gene data show CDR1 as SQVTM and CDR2 as ANQGSEA. The junction had 3 bases not matched to a gene; V was cut back by 4 bases and J by 9 bases.

The chain links TRBV27 to TRBJ2-1; D is possibly TRBD2 (6 bases). The CDR3 has 12 amino acids. Trimming took 3 bases from V and 10 from J, leaving 10 bases between them. CDR1 is MNHEY and CDR2 is SMNVEV in the germline V gene (reference sequence). CDR3 nucleotide sequence: TGTGCCAGCAGTTTGGCAACTAGCGAGCAGTTCTTC. The encoded protein is CASSLATSEQFF.

In its sample, this clone was seen once. A read error may produce the germline difference seen at one junction end. The genes are TRBV5-8 and TRBJ2-4; TRBD1 aligns across 9 bases. CDR1 is SGHTS, CDR2 YDEGEE, per germline. The length of the CDR3 is 13 residues. This CDR3 reads CASTLDRGDIQYF. The CDR3 DNA sequence: TGTGCCAGCACCTTGGACAGGGGTGACATTCAGTACTTC. Full variable domain (rest looked up from reference TRBV5-8 and TRBJ2-4): EAGVTQSPTHLIKTRGQQATLRCSPISGHTSVYWYQQALGLGLQFLLWYDEGEERNRGNFPPRFSGRQFPNYSSELNVNALELEDSALYLCASTLDRGDIQYFGAGTRLSVL.

This rearrangement joins TRBV5-1 to TRBJ2-1; 13 bases align to TRBD2. The V gene end was trimmed by 4 bases and the J gene end by 9 bases; junction bases not matched to a gene: 10. The CDR3 contains 16 residues. Per the germline V gene, CDR1 is SGHRS and CDR2 is YFSETQ. In DNA form, the CDR3 reads TGCGCCAGCAGCGCGGAACTAGCGGGAGGGGACGTTGAGCAGTTCTTC. Translation gives CASSAELAGGDVEQFF. The whole variable domain, remainder taken from reference TRBV5-1 and TRBJ2-1, is KAGVTQTPRYLIKTRGQQVTLSCSPISGHRSVSWYQQTPGQGLQFLFEYFSETQRNKGNFPGRFSGRQFSNSRSEMNVSTLELGDSALYLCASSAELAGGDVEQFFGPGTRLTVL.

The chain couples TRBV6-5 to TRBJ2-2; D ambiguous. The germline V gene has CDR1 MNHEY and CDR2 SVGAGI. This CDR3 has 12 residues. Trimming cost V 4 bases and J 6 bases, with 6 bases left between them. CDR3 nucleotide sequence: TGTGCCAGCAGTTTGAGTTCCGGGGAGCTGTTTTTT. This gives the protein CASSLSSGELFF.

The rearrangement uses TRBV5-1 and TRBJ2-3, with D possibly matching TRBD1 (6 bases). Trimming pared 2 bases from V and 3 bases from J, leaving 13 bases between. The germline CDR1 and CDR2 sequences are SGHRS and YFSETQ. The CDR3 consists of 15 residues. Here the CDR3 DNA reads TGCGCCAGCAGCTTTGGGGGCCTGGGTACAGATACGCAGTATTTT. Protein sequence: CASSFGGLGTDTQYF.

This clone was detected a few times. The chain combines TRBV27 with TRBJ1-6; weak D call: TRBD1 (5 bases). With 3 bases removed from V and 9 bases from J, the gap between germline ends came to 6 bases. The CDR3 contains 12 residues. Germline CDR1 reads MNHEY; CDR2 reads SMNVEV (reference sequence). The CDR3 nucleotides read TGTGCCAGCAGTTTGGGGGGTTCACCCCTCCACTTT. This translates into CASSLGGSPLHF.

J is TRBJ2-1 and V is TRBV11-2; TRBD2 matches 7 bases. CDR3 size: 15 residues. The germline CDR1 and CDR2 sequences are SGHAT and FQNNGV. Trimming removed 2 bases from V and 4 bases from J; junction bases left unmatched: 5. CDR3 loop: CASSLPPSGYNEQFF. For the CDR3, the DNA is TGTGCCAGCAGCTTACCCCCTAGCGGATACAATGAGCAGTTCTTC.

This chain joins TRBV28 and TRBJ2-5; 10 bases are a match to TRBD1. The CDR3 runs 15 residues. V lost 6 bases and J lost 0; bases outside the gene matches: 4. Germline assignment: CDR1 MDHEN and CDR2 SYDVKM. CDR3 DNA sequence: TGTGCCAGCAGGGAGACAGGGGGCAACCAAGAGACCCAGTACTTC. Translated, it gives CASRETGGNQETQYF.

V usage is TRBV5-1 and J usage is TRBJ1-4, with a weak D call TRBD1 (5 bases). CDR3 length equals 13 residues. Germline CDR1 is SGHRS and CDR2 is YFSETQ. Trimming left V 3 bases short and J 6 bases short, with 9 bases between. Here the CDR3 reads CASSWKGDEKLFF. In DNA form, the CDR3 reads TGCGCCAGCAGCTGGAAAGGGGATGAAAAACTGTTTTTT.

This clone was counted a single time. The V call is TRBV5-4, the J call TRBJ1-1; 7 nucleotides match TRBD1. The CDR3 sequence is 13 residues long. CDR1 is SGHNT, CDR2 YYREEE, per germline (reference sequence). V lost 6 bases to trimming and J lost 0 bases; unmatched junction nucleotides: 2. Here the CDR3 reads CASTTGMNTEAFF. The CDR3 DNA follows: TGTGCCAGCACGACAGGGATGAACACTGAAGCTTTCTTT.

J is TRBJ2-3 and V is TRBV18; possible D gene TRBD1, 6 bases. This CDR3 contains 14 residues. V was clipped by 1 base and J by 5 bases, with 10 bases between them. Looked up from germline, CDR1 is KGHSH and CDR2 is LQKENI. The CDR3: CASSPQQGGDTQYF. The CDR3 DNA sequence: TGTGCCAGCTCACCACAACAGGGTGGAGATACGCAGTATTTT.

V and J are TRBV28 and TRBJ1-5; D may be TRBD1 (5 bases). CDR1 MDHEN and CDR2 SYDVKM come from the germline V gene. CDR3 size: 16 residues. V lost 3 bases to trimming and J lost 0 bases, with 12 bases between them. CDR3 sequence (DNA): TGTGCCAGCAGTTTCGGGCAGGGCTATAGCAATCAGCCCCAGCATTTT. It yields the protein CASSFGQGYSNQPQHF. The full variable domain, with the rest looked up from reference TRBV28 and TRBJ1-5, is DVKVTQSSRYLVKRTGEKVFLECVQDMDHENMFWYRQDPGLGLRLIYFSYDVKMKEKGDIPEGYSVSREKKERFSLILESASTNQTSMYLCASSFGQGYSNQPQHFGDGTRLSIL.

CDR3 sequence: CASSQTSDYEQYF. In DNA form, the CDR3 reads TGCGCCAGCAGCCAAACTAGCGACTACGAGCAGTACTTC. The chain is built from TRBV5-1 and TRBJ2-7; 7 bases are shared with TRBD2. Germline CDR1 SGHRS, CDR2 YFSETQ. The CDR3 runs to 13 residues. Trimming at V came to 4 bases and at J to 3 bases, leaving 4 bases not matched to a gene.

This chain uses TRBV19 with TRBJ1-2, with 10 bases lining up with TRBD1. Germline loops: CDR1 LNHDA, CDR2 SQIVND (reference sequence). The CDR3 covers 15 residues. Unmatched junction bases numbered 8, after V lost 2 bases and J lost 8 bases. The CDR3 is CASSIWDRGLEGYTF. In DNA, the CDR3 is TGTGCCAGTAGTATATGGGACAGGGGATTGGAAGGCTACACCTTC.

The V gene is TRBV28, the J gene TRBJ2-6; 11 positions match TRBD1. CDR3 size: 20 residues. CDR1 and CDR2 from the germline V gene are MDHEN and SYDVKM. J was trimmed by 0 bases and V by 5 bases; bases with no gene match: 12. CDR3: CASSPPGTGGFLSGANVLTF. In DNA form, the CDR3 reads TGTGCCAGCAGTCCACCAGGGACAGGGGGGTTCCTCTCTGGGGCCAACGTCCTGACTTTC.

The rearrangement uses TRBV12-5 and TRBJ2-7; 7 bases match TRBD2. V shed 2 bases and J 2 bases; nucleotides not matched to a gene: 27. This CDR3 is built from 22 residues. Germline V gene lookup returns CDR1 LGHNT and CDR2 FRNRAP. CDR3 nucleotides: TGTGCTAGTGGTTTGCGCCTACGCGGGGGAGCCCTTGACCGCGGGTCGGCCTACGAGCAGTACTTC. Its protein is CASGLRLRGGALDRGSAYEQYF. Using reference TRBV12-5 and TRBJ2-7 for the parts outside the CDR3, the full variable domain is DARVTQTPRHKVTEMGQEVTMRCQPILGHNTVFWYRQTMMQGLELLAYFRNRAPLDDSGMPKDRFSAEMPDATLATLKIQPSEPRDSAVYFCASGLRLRGGALDRGSAYEQYFGPGTRLTVT.

V usage is TRBV5-8 and J usage is TRBJ1-3, with 8 positions matching TRBD1. Germline lookup yields CDR1 SGHTS and CDR2 YDEGEE. The CDR3 spans 19 residues. The V segment lost 7 bases and the J segment 0 bases; nucleotides outside the gene matches: 18. The CDR3 nucleotides read TGTGCCAGCGGCACCCCCGGGACAGGAGACTTCGTCTCTGGAAACACCATATATTTT. It specifies CASGTPGTGDFVSGNTIYF.

The CDR3 reads CASSPGGGDEKLFF. The DNA for the CDR3 is TGTGCCAGTAGTCCAGGGGGCGGAGACGAAAAACTGTTTTTT. The chain uses TRBV19 and TRBJ1-4, with 8 bases that match TRBD1. From germline, CDR1 is LNHDA and CDR2 SQIVND (reference sequence). The CDR3 extends over 14 amino acids. The V segment lost 5 bases and the J segment 8 bases; nucleotides outside the gene matches: 7.

This clone was picked up one time. The chain employs TRBV28 and TRBJ2-3; D ambiguous. Germline CDR1 reads MDHEN; CDR2 reads SYDVKM. Trimming pared 6 bases from V and 0 bases from J, leaving 22 bases between. The CDR3 spans 18 residues. The CDR3 loop reads CASRGTAHSPSSTDTQYF. As DNA, the CDR3 is TGTGCCAGCAGGGGCACCGCGCACTCCCCTTCTAGCACAGATACGCAGTATTTT.

The chain couples TRBV6-2 or TRBV6-3 to TRBJ2-5; 8 positions agree with TRBD2. V shed 2 bases and J 5 bases; nucleotides not matched to a gene: 10. Germline V gene data show CDR1 as MNHEY and CDR2 as SVGEGT. The CDR3 loop spans 16 amino acids. The CDR3 DNA reads as TGTGCCAGCAGTTACCCCGGGACTAGTTACACCGAGACCCAGTACTTC. It specifies CASSYPGTSYTETQYF.

This clone has just a few counts. V is TRBV5-1 and J is TRBJ2-1, with 9 positions matching TRBD1. The CDR3 has 14 amino acids. The germline CDR1 and CDR2 sequences are SGHRS and YFSETQ. V shed 5 bases, J shed 4 bases, and the junction held 4 bases outside the gene matches. The CDR3 sequence: CASSNRGLYNEQFF. The CDR3 region has the DNA TGCGCCAGCAGTAACAGGGGGCTTTACAATGAGCAGTTCTTC.

The chain is built from TRBV5-6 and TRBJ1-5; no clear D gene. The germline V gene has CDR1 SGHDT and CDR2 YYEEEE. The CDR3 loop spans 13 amino acids. Trimming removed 4 bases from V and 2 bases from J, with 7 bases in between. This chain's CDR3 is CASSHTGNQPQHF. DNA for the CDR3: TGTGCCAGCAGCCACACAGGCAATCAGCCCCAGCATTTT.

A single count supports this clone. The chain employs TRBV7-2 and TRBJ1-6; tentatively, D is TRBD1 (5 bases). Germline values: CDR1 SGHTA, CDR2 FQGNSA. CDR3 length equals 16 residues. V shed 1 base and J shed 9 bases, with 16 bases lying between them. CDR3 nucleotide sequence: TGTGCCAGCAGCTTAGATTCAGGACATATGACTTCACCCCTCCACTTT. It is translated as CASSLDSGHMTSPLHF.

This clone was recorded once. The chain joins TRBV15 to TRBJ2-1; 8 bases agree with TRBD2. J lost 6 bases, V lost 2 bases, and 9 bases had no gene match. CDR1 is LNHNV, CDR2 YYDKDF, per germline (reference sequence). The CDR3 covers 16 residues. CDR3 residues: CATSRISGGPGNEQFF. The CDR3 DNA sequence: TGTGCCACCAGCAGAATTTCGGGGGGGCCCGGCAATGAGCAGTTCTTC. The variable domain in full, completed from reference TRBV15 and TRBJ2-1, reads DAMVIQNPRYQVTQFGKPVTLSCSQTLNHNVMYWYQQKSSQAPKLLFHYYDKDFNNEADTPDNFQSRRPNTSFCFLDIRSPGLGDTAMYLCATSRISGGPGNEQFFGPGTRLTVL.